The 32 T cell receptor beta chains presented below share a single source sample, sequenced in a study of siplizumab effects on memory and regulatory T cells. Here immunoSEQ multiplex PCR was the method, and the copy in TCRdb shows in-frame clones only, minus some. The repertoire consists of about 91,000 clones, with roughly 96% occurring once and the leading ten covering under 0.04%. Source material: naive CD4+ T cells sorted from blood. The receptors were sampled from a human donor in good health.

For the CDR3, the DNA is TGTGCCTGGAGTCGTCAGGGCGGTCAGCCCCAGCATTTT. Encoded protein: CAWSRQGGQPQHF. V and J are TRBV30 and TRBJ1-5; tentatively, D is TRBD1 (5 bases). Germline CDR1 is GTSNPN and CDR2 is SVGIG (reference sequence). There are 13 residues in the CDR3. Trimming stripped 2 bases from V and 6 bases from J, with 11 bases between.

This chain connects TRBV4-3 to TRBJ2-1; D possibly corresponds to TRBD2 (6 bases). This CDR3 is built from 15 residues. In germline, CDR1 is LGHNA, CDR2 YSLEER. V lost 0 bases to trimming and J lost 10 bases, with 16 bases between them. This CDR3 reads CASSQDPRLGGEQFF. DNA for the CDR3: TGCGCCAGCAGCCAAGATCCGCGACTAGGAGGAGAGCAGTTCTTC.

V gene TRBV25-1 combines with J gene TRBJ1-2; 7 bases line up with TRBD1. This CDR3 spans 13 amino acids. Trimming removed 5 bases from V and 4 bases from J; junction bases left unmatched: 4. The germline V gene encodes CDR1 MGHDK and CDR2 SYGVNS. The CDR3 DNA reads TGTGCCAGCAGTACAACAGGGGCCTATGGCTACACCTTC. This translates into CASSTTGAYGYTF.

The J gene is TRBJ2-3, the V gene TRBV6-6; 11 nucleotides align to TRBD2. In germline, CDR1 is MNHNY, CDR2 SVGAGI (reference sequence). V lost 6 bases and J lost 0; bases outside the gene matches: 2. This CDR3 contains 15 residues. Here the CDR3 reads CASSRLAGSTDTQYF. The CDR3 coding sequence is TGTGCCAGCAGCCGACTAGCGGGGAGCACAGATACGCAGTATTTT.

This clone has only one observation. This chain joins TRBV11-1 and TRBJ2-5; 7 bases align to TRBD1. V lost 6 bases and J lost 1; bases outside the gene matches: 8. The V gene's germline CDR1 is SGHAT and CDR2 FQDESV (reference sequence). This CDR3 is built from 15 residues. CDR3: CASSYTGTAQETQYF. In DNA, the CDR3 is TGTGCCAGCAGTTACACCGGGACAGCCCAAGAGACCCAGTACTTC.

The CDR3 sequence is CASSHRTGGDTEAFF. The CDR3 DNA reads as TGCGCCAGCAGCCACCGGACAGGGGGGGACACTGAAGCTTTCTTT. The chain couples TRBV4-1 to TRBJ1-1; TRBD1 agrees at 10 bases. Germline CDR1 MGHRA, CDR2 YSYEKL. J lost 3 bases, V lost 3 bases, and 4 bases had no gene match. CDR3 size: 15 residues.

CDR3 sequence reads: CASSLPLAGGTTDTQYF. The CDR3 nucleotides read TGCGCCAGCAGCCTCCCACTAGCGGGGGGGACCACAGATACGCAGTATTTT. This chain links TRBV5-1 with TRBJ2-3; the match to TRBD2 covers 13 bases. Trimming took 4 bases from V and 2 from J; bases not matched to a gene: 7. This CDR3 has 17 residues. CDR1 is SGHRS and CDR2 is YFSETQ in the germline V gene.

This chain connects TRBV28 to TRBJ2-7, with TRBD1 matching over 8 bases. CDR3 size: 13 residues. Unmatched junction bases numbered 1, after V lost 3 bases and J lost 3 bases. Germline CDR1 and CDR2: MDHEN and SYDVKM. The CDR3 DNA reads TGTGCCAGCAGTTTTGGACAGGGCTACGAGCAGTACTTC. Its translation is CASSFGQGYEQYF. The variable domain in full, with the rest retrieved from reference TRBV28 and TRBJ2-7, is DVKVTQSSRYLVKRTGEKVFLECVQDMDHENMFWYRQDPGLGLRLIYFSYDVKMKEKGDIPEGYSVSREKKERFSLILESASTNQTSMYLCASSFGQGYEQYFGPGTRLTVT.

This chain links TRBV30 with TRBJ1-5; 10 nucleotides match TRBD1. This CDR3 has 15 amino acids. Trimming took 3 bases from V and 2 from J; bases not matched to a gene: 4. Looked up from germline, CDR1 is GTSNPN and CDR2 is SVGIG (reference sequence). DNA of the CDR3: TGTGCCTGGAGGATAGGGACAGGGGGCAATCAGCCCCAGCATTTT. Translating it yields CAWRIGTGGNQPQHF.

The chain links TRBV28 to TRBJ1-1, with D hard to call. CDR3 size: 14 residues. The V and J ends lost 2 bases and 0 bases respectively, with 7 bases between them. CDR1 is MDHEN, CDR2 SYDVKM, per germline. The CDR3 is CASSLGRLNTEAFF. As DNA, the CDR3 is TGTGCCAGCAGTTTAGGCAGATTGAACACTGAAGCTTTCTTT.

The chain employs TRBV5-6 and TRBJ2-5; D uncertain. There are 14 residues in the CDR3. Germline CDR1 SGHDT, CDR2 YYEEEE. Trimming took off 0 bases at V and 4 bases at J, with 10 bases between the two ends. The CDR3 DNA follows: TGTGCCAGCAGCTTGGTTAGAACGGGAGAGACCCAGTACTTC. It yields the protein CASSLVRTGETQYF.

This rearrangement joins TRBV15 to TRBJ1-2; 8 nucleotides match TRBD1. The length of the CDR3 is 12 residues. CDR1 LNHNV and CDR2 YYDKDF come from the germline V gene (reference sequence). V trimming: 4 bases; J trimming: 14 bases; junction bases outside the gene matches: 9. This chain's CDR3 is CATSILSGGLTF. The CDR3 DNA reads TGTGCCACCAGCATCTTGTCAGGGGGCCTAACCTTC.

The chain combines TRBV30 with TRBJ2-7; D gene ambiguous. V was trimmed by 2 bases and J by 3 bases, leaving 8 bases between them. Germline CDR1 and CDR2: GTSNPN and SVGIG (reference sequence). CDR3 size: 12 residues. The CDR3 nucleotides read TGTGCCTGGAGTTCGGTTAGCTACGAGCAGTACTTC. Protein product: CAWSSVSYEQYF.

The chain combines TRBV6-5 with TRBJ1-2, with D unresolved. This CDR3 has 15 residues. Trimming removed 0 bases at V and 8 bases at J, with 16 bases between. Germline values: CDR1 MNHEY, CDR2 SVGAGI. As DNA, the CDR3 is TGTGCCAGCAGTTACTCCGAGGGAAAGGGTGGCGGCTACACCTTC. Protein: CASSYSEGKGGGYTF.

CDR3 sequence (DNA): TGTGCCAGCAGCCCCTCCCGGGACAGAGCCTACGAGCAGTACTTC. It specifies CASSPSRDRAYEQYF. The V call is TRBV13, the J call TRBJ2-7, with TRBD1 identical over 7 bases. The CDR3 has 15 amino acids. Losses at the gene ends were 5 bases for V and 2 bases for J; bases not matched to a gene: 9. Germline lookup yields CDR1 PRHDT and CDR2 FYEKMQ (reference sequence).

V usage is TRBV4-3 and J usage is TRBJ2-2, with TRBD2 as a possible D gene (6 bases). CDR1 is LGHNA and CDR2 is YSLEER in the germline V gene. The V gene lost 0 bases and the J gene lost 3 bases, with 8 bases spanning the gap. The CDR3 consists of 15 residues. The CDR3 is CASSQDAGYTGELFF. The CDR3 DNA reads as TGCGCCAGCAGCCAAGACGCGGGATACACCGGGGAGCTGTTTTTT.

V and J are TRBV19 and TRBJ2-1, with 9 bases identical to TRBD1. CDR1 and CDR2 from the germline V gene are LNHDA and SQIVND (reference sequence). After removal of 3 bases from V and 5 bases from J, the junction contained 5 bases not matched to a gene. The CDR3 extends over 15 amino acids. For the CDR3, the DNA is TGTGCCAGTAGTATCGGGACAGGGTTTGACAATGAGCAGTTCTTC. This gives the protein CASSIGTGFDNEQFF.

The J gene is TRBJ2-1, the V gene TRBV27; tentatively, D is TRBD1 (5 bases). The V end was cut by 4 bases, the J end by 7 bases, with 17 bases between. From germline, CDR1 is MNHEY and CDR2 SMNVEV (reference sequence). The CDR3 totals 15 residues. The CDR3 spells CASSSHGALGNEQFF. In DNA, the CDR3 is TGTGCCAGCAGTTCGCATGGGGCCTTAGGGAATGAGCAGTTCTTC.

DNA for the CDR3: TGCGCCAGCAGCCAAGACTTGTTAAGCCTTGGAGAGACCCAGTACTTC. It specifies CASSQDLLSLGETQYF. The chain links TRBV4-3 to TRBJ2-5; no firm D call. Germline V gene data show CDR1 as LGHNA and CDR2 as YSLEER. The CDR3 is 16 amino acids. V was cut by 0 bases and J by 4 bases, with 15 bases left in between.

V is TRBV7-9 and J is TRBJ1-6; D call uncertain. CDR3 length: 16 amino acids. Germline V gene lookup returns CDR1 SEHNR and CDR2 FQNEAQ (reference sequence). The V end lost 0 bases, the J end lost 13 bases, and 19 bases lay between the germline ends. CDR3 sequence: CASSLAPAQAPGPLHF. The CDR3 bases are TGTGCCAGCAGCTTAGCGCCGGCCCAGGCCCCAGGCCCCCTCCACTTT.

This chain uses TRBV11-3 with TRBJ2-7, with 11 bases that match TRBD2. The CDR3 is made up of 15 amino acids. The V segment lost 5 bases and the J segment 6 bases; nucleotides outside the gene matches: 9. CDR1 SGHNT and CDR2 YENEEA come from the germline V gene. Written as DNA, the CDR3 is TGTGCCAGCAGCACCACTAGCGGGGGAGTTAGCGAGCAGTACTTC. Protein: CASSTTSGGVSEQYF. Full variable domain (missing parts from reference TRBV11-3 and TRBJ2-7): EAGVVQSPRYKIIEKKQPVAFWCNPISGHNTLYWYLQNLGQGPELLIRYENEEAVDDSQLPKDRFSAERLKGVDSTLKIQPAELGDSAVYLCASSTTSGGVSEQYFGPGTRLTVT.

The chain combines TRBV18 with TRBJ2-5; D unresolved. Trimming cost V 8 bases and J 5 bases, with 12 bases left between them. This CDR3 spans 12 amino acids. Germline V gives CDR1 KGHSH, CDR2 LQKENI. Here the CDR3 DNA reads TGTGCCAGCACCCAGGTGAAGGAGACCCAGTACTTC. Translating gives CASTQVKETQYF.

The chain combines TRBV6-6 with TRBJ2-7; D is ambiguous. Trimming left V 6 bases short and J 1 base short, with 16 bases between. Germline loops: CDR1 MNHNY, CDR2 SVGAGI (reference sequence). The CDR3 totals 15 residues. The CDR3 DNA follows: TGTGCCAGCAGCCCTGCCTATTCTTGGTCCTACGAGCAGTACTTC. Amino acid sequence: CASSPAYSWSYEQYF.

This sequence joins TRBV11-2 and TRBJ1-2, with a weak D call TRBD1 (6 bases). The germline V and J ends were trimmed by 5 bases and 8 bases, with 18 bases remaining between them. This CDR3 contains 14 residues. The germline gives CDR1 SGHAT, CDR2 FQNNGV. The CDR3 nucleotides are TGTGCCAGCAGCCTTACACAGGGTACGAAAGGCTACACCTTC. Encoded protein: CASSLTQGTKGYTF. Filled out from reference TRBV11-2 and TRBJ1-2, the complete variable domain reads EAGVAQSPRYKIIEKRQSVAFWCNPISGHATLYWYQQILGQGPKLLIQFQNNGVVDDSQLPKDRFSAERLKGVDSTLKIQPAKLEDSAVYLCASSLTQGTKGYTFGSGTRLTVV.

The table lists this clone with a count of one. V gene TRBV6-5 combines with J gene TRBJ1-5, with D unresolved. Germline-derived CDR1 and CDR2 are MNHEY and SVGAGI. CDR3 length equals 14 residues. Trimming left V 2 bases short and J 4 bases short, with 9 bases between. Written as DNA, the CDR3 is TGTGCCAGCAGTTACGACATGGGGAATCAGCCCCAGCATTTT. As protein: CASSYDMGNQPQHF.

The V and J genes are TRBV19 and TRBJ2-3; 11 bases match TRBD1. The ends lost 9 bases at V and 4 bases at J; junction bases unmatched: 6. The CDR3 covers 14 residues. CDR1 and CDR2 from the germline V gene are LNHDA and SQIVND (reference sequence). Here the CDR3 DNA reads TGTGCCAGCTCCCGGGACAGGGGGTCAGATACGCAGTATTTT. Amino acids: CASSRDRGSDTQYF.

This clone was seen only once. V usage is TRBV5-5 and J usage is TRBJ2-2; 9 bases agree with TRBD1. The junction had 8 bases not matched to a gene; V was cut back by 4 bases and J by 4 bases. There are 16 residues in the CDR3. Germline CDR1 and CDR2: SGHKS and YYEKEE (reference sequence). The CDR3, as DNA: TGTGCCAGCAGCACCGGGACAGGGTTGTCCACCGGGGAGCTGTTTTTT. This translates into CASSTGTGLSTGELFF.

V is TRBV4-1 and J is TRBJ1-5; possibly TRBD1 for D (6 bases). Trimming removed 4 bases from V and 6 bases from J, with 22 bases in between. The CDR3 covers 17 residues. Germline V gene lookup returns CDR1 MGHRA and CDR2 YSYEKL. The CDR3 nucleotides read TGCGCCAGCAGCCCAGGTGGATTACAGGGCCCGAGTCAGCCCCAGCATTTT. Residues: CASSPGGLQGPSQPQHF.

Here the CDR3 reads CASTPNSYEQYF. CDR3 coding DNA: TGTGCCAGCACCCCTAACTCCTACGAGCAGTACTTC. The V gene is TRBV2, the J gene TRBJ2-7; D is uncertain. Germline CDR1 is SNHLY and CDR2 is FYNNEI. The V end was cut by 7 bases, the J end by 0 bases, with 7 bases between. The CDR3 is made up of 12 amino acids.

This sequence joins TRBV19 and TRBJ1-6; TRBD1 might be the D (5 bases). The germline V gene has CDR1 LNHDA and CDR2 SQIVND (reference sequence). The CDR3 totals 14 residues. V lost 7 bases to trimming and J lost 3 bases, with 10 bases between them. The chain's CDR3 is CASTRQSYNSPLHF. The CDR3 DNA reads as TGTGCCAGTACTCGACAGAGCTATAATTCACCCCTCCACTTT.

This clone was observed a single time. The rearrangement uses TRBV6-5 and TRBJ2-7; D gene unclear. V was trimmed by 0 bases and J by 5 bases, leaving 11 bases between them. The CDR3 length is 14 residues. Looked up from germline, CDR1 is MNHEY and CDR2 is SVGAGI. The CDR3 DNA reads TGTGCCAGCAGTTACTCGGTTGGGTCGCACGAGCAGTACTTC. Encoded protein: CASSYSVGSHEQYF.

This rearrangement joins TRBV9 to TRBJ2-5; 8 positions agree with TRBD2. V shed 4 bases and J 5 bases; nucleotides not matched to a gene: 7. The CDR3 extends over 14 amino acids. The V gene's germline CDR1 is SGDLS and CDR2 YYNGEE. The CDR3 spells CASSIYGGEETQYF. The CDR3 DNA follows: TGTGCCAGCAGCATTTACGGGGGGGAGGAGACCCAGTACTTC.